This TCR beta chain was captured in a study of CD8 T cells in Susac syndrome. RNA, at about 0.5 to 1 ug, was reverse transcribed with random hexamers. TCRdb ran MiXCR on the immunoSEQ multiplex PCR reads and lists one entry per CDR3 protein. The top ten clones hold 0.25% to 0.3% of a sample with 120,000 to 150,000 distinct CDR3 sequences, 85% to 95% of them seen once. This TCR was sampled from a human donor in good health. The sample consisted of CD8+ T cells from PBMCs.

CDR3 protein: CASSSPQGRYGYTF. The DNA for the CDR3 is TGTGCCAGCAGCAGCCCACAGGGCCGCTATGGCTACACCTTC. The V and J genes are TRBV9 and TRBJ1-2, with D perhaps TRBD1 (6 bases). Trimming cost V 4 bases and J 4 bases, with 14 bases left between them. The CDR3 has 14 residues. Germline V gene lookup returns CDR1 SGDLS and CDR2 YYNGEE.